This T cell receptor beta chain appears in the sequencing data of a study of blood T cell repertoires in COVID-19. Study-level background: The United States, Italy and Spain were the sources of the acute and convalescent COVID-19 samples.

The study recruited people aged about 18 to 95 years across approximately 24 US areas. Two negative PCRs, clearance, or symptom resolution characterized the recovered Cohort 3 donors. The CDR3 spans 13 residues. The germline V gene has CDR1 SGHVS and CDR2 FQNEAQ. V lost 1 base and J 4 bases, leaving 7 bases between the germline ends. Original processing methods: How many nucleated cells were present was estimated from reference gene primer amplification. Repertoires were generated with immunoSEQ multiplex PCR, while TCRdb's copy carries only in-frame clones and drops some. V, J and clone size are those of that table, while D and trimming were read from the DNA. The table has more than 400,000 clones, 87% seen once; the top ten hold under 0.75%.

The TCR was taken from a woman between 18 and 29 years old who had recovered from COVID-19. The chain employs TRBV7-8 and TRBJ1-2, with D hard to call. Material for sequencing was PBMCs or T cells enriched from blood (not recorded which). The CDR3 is CASSLVPGYGYTF. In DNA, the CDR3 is TGTGCCAGCAGCTTAGTCCCAGGCTATGGCTACACCTTC. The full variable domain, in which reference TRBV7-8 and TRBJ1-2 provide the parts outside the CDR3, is GAGVSQSPRYKVAKRGQDVALRCDPISGHVSLFWYQQALGQGPEFLTYFQNEAQLDKSGLPSDRFFAERPEGSVSTLKIQRTQQEDSAVYLCASSLVPGYGYTFGSGTRLTVV.